This TCR beta chain appears in the sequencing data of a study of brain T cells in children with intractable seizures. Time point meaning: blood from clinic visit 5 months post-surgery; TSC patient then seizure free. Some clones are missing from TCRdb's copy, which holds only in-frame ones; the method was immunoSEQ multiplex PCR. The data show under 400,000 clones, about 93% seen once. The germline V gene encodes CDR1 LGHNT and CDR2 FRNRAP. This CDR3 contains 14 residues. The rearrangement links TRBV12-5 to TRBJ2-1; 10 nucleotides match TRBD1. The origin of this receptor is a boy in the first two years of life with tuberous sclerosis and intractable seizures. The sample here was peripheral blood, taken roughly 5 months after surgery. The CDR3 region has the DNA TGTGCAGGACAGGGGGAGGCCTCCTACAATGAGCAGTTCTTC. This gives the protein CAGQGEASYNEQFF. Drawing the rest from reference TRBV12-5 and TRBJ2-1, the complete variable domain is DARVTQTPRHKVTEMGQEVTMRCQPILGHNTVFWYRQTMMQGLELLAYFRNRAPLDDSGMPKDRFSAEMPDATLATLKIQPSEPRDSAVYFCAGQGEASYNEQFFGPGTRLTVL.